This T cell receptor beta chain was observed in a study of shared clonotypes between healthy human individuals. General study findings and limits: Sampling covered nothing but blood. Tissue TCR repertoires likely differ from those found in blood.

The CDR3 length is 19 residues. Looked up from germline, CDR1 is ENHRY and CDR2 is SYGVKD. The V segment lost 0 bases and the J segment 4 bases; nucleotides outside the gene matches: 13. For each subset, genomic DNA was distributed in equal portions over several immunoSEQ plates. Methods used by the authors: Filtering was not the same, since immunoSEQ gave junction-only sequences without quality scores. The method was immunoSEQ multiplex PCR; TCRdb's version includes in-frame clones alone and lacks a portion of them. The V and J calls and clone size are taken from that table; D and trimming were inferred from the DNA. The table lists fewer than 400,000 clones, around two thirds of them singletons. Concerning this clone: Its antigen is still unknown.

The clonotype originates from a man younger than 45 in good health. The chain combines TRBV10-3 with TRBJ2-1, with 9 bases fitting TRBD2. The sequenced material came from memory CD4+ T cells sorted from blood. Subset given: CD45RA-negative fraction. The CDR3, as DNA: TGTGCCATCAGTGAGTCAGGGACTAGCAGAACTTTCAGATACAATGAGCAGTTCTTC. Translating it yields CAISESGTSRTFRYNEQFF.